The clone carrying this T cell receptor beta chain occurred many times. Over 20 PCR cycles, TCRs were amplified from a constant-region primer and V-primer adapter. The isolated mRNA underwent amplification through in vitro transcription. One entry per CDR3 protein, called by TCRdb with MiXCR from the reads. This sample has tens of thousands of distinct CDR3 sequences; about 10% occur once, and the top ten carry approximately 6.2%. The sample comes from a study of low-dose radiotherapy and immunotherapy resistance in tumors. Across the study: TRAV- and TRBV-specific primers primed first-strand cDNA, covering alpha and beta chains.

Sample time point: before trial treatment. The donors' treatment consisted of nivolumab, ipilimumab, aspirin, low-dose cyclophosphamide and low-dose radiotherapy. Advanced solid tumors lacking tumor-infiltrating lymphocytes characterized eligible patients. The source was PBMCs, collected before treatment. The TCR was taken from a female donor with ovarian cancer.

Here the CDR3 DNA reads TGTGCCAGCAGCTTAAATCAGGCTGGGGCCAACGTCCTGACTTTC. Translating it yields CASSLNQAGANVLTF. The chain carries TRBV11-1 and TRBJ2-6; D uncertain. The germline V and J ends were trimmed by 2 bases and 2 bases, with 7 bases remaining between them. Germline CDR1 and CDR2: SGHAT and FQDESV (reference sequence). The CDR3 has 15 amino acids.